This TCR beta chain was obtained from a study of radiotherapy plus CTLA-4 blockade in lung cancer. Study information: Among enrolled patients, under 20% responded and approximately 33% achieved disease control.

Only in-frame clones appear in the TCRdb table, and some are missing; sequencing was by immunoSEQ multiplex PCR. This table holds approximately 82,000 clones, around 81% found once. Study outcomes and limitations: Expansion in blood of tumor-derived TCR clones was seen after radiotherapy plus ipilimumab. The authors reported that early blood T cell clone dynamics, with interferon-beta, best predicted response.

Germline lookup yields CDR1 SGHRS and CDR2 YFSETQ. The V segment lost 4 bases and the J segment 4 bases; nucleotides outside the gene matches: 14. The CDR3 runs to 17 residues. To note about this clone: As yet, its antigen is unknown.

The clonotype originates from a human donor with non-small cell lung cancer that progressed on radiotherapy plus ipilimumab. The rearrangement uses TRBV5-1 and TRBJ2-7; 10 nucleotides align to TRBD1. The input for sequencing was peripheral blood, taken from a patient treated with radiotherapy plus ipilimumab. The CDR3 DNA sequence: TGCGCCAGCAGCGATATATCCCACCGGGACAGGGGTTACGAGCAGTACTTC. It encodes CASSDISHRDRGYEQYF.